One sample yielded the 28 T cell receptor beta chains listed below, sequenced in a study of post-analysis software for immune sequencing data. Carried by the TCR beta cDNA libraries were unique molecular identifiers. TCRdb re-called the PCR reads with MiXCR, one entry per CDR3 protein. The profile covers roughly 600,000 distinct CDR3 sequences, with 40% to 50% appearing a single time and under 2% taken by the ten largest. General study results and limits: Five TRBV segments, including TRBV5-6, TRBV5-1 and TRBV20-1, were more frequent in patients than controls.

Antigen specificity for these receptors is unknown. Sequencing input: blood. These receptors were obtained from a girl aged 5-17 years with multiple sclerosis.

The chain uses TRBV20-1 and TRBJ1-2; D gene ambiguous. The germline V gene has CDR1 DFQATT and CDR2 SNEGSKA (reference sequence). The CDR3 runs to 14 residues. Trimming left V 0 bases short and J 4 bases short, with 12 bases between. The DNA for the CDR3 is TGCAGTGCTAGAGATCGGTCTTCGAGCTATGGCTACACCTTC. Protein product: CSARDRSSSYGYTF.

The chain carries TRBV29-1 and TRBJ2-4; D gene uncertain. TRBJ2-7 explains the end of the DNA better; the J call may be wrong. From germline, CDR1 is SQVTM and CDR2 ANQGSEA. The CDR3 is 13 residues long. CDR3 region: CSVVTPNSYEQYF. CDR3 nucleotide sequence: TGCAGCGTTGTTACACCCAACTCCTACGAGCAGTACTTC.

This clonotype was observed a handful of times. The chain carries TRBV20-1 and TRBJ2-7; D call uncertain. With 0 bases removed from V and 0 bases from J, the gap between germline ends came to 9 bases. Per the germline V gene, CDR1 is DFQATT and CDR2 is SNEGSKA (reference sequence). The CDR3 consists of 14 residues. The CDR3 bases are TGCAGTGCTAGAGATCTCACCTACTCCTACGAGCAGTACTTC. This encodes CSARDLTYSYEQYF.

J is TRBJ2-5 and V is TRBV5-5; D not certain. CDR1 SGHKS and CDR2 YYEKEE come from the germline V gene (reference sequence). The length of the CDR3 is 17 residues. Deletions cut 4 bases from V and 5 bases from J, with 24 bases between. The CDR3 sequence is CASSTLGGLVSLETQYF. CDR3 nucleotide sequence: TGTGCCAGCAGCACCCTCGGTGGGCTGGTCAGTCTGGAGACCCAGTACTTC.

This clonotype was seen more than once but under ten times. The chain uses TRBV20-1 and TRBJ1-2; D perhaps matches TRBD1 (5 bases). The CDR3 length is 12 residues. Trimming took off 5 bases at V and 4 bases at J, with 11 bases between the two ends. CDR1 DFQATT and CDR2 SNEGSKA come from the germline V gene (reference sequence). CDR3 region: CSALGTTYGYTF. CDR3 nucleotide sequence: TGCAGTGCTCTCGGGACCACCTATGGCTACACCTTC.

The chain recombines TRBV7-9 with TRBJ2-1, with D perhaps TRBD2 (5 bases). Germline assignment: CDR1 SEHNR and CDR2 FQNEAQ (reference sequence). V dropped 1 base and J dropped 0 bases, with 10 bases sitting between them. The CDR3 is made up of 16 amino acids. The chain's CDR3 is CASSLVKRTSYNEQFF. CDR3 bases: TGTGCCAGCAGCTTAGTTAAGCGGACCTCCTACAATGAGCAGTTCTTC.

This clonotype was detected only a few times. For the CDR3, the DNA is TGTGCCAGCAGGCCCCTAGCGGGGGGGCAAAATGAGCAGTTCTTC. Translated, it gives CASRPLAGGQNEQFF. This chain uses TRBV12-3 or TRBV12-4 with TRBJ2-1, with TRBD2 matching over 12 bases. V shed 6 bases and J 7 bases; nucleotides not matched to a gene: 7. The CDR3 is 15 amino acids.

The J gene is TRBJ1-1, the V gene TRBV5-1; 10 bases line up with TRBD1. V gave up 4 bases and J gave up 3 bases; unmatched junction bases: 3. Germline-derived CDR1 and CDR2 are SGHRS and YFSETQ. This CDR3 comprises 14 residues. The CDR3 is CASSPGTGDTEAFF. In DNA, the CDR3 is TGCGCCAGCAGCCCCGGGACAGGGGACACTGAAGCTTTCTTT.

Notes on this clonotype: One end of the junction is discordant with germline, which a read error may explain. J is TRBJ2-1 and V is TRBV5-1, with 10 bases identical to TRBD1. CDR3 length: 15 amino acids. Germline V gene sequence: CDR1 SGHRS, CDR2 YFSETQ. The CDR3 DNA sequence: TGCGCCAGTAGCTCGACCCAGACAGGGGGCCGGGGGCAGTTCTTC. It translates to CASSSTQTGGRGQFF.

The rearrangement joins TRBV18 to TRBJ1-1; 8 positions agree with TRBD1. J was trimmed by 5 bases and V by 2 bases; bases with no gene match: 7. The CDR3 consists of 15 residues. Per the germline V gene, CDR1 is KGHSH and CDR2 is LQKENI. In DNA form, the CDR3 reads TGTGCCAGCTCACCAACAGGGACAGGATTAACTGAAGCTTTCTTT. It specifies CASSPTGTGLTEAFF.

This clonotype showed up just a few times. The chain couples TRBV4-1 to TRBJ2-7, with D perhaps TRBD2 (5 bases). Per germline, CDR1 MGHRA and CDR2 YSYEKL. Trimming left V 0 bases short and J 4 bases short, with 16 bases between. The CDR3 sequence is 16 residues long. The CDR3 bases are TGCGCCAGCAGCCAAGATCCACACGGGAACGGGTACGAGCAGTACTTC. As protein: CASSQDPHGNGYEQYF.

The table lists this clonotype with a few counts. This rearrangement joins TRBV20-1 to TRBJ2-3; no firm D call. CDR3 length equals 13 residues. Looked up from germline, CDR1 is DFQATT and CDR2 is SNEGSKA (reference sequence). The V end lost 0 bases, the J end lost 2 bases, and 6 bases lay between the germline ends. This CDR3 is CSAREPFTDTQYF. The CDR3 nucleotides are TGCAGTGCTAGAGAACCCTTCACAGATACGCAGTATTTT.

The count of this clonotype is one. The V call is TRBV7-8, the J call TRBJ2-3; 10 nucleotides agree with TRBD2. Germline lookup yields CDR1 SGHVS and CDR2 FQNEAQ. This CDR3 is built from 23 residues. After removal of 2 bases from V and 2 bases from J, the junction contained 25 bases not matched to a gene. The CDR3 protein is CASSLKYTEALPSGRMATDTQYF. The CDR3 DNA follows: TGTGCCAGCAGCTTAAAATACACCGAGGCGTTACCTAGCGGGAGAATGGCCACAGATACGCAGTATTTT.

This chain links TRBV7-2 with TRBJ2-3; TRBD2 might be the D (7 bases). V was trimmed by 4 bases and J by 3 bases, leaving 20 bases between them. Germline-derived CDR1 and CDR2 are SGHTA and FQGNSA. The CDR3 length is 17 residues. The CDR3 DNA reads TGTGCCAGCAGCTCCCGGCTCGGCGGGGGCCCGACAGATACGCAGTATTTT. This gives the protein CASSSRLGGGPTDTQYF.

V and J are TRBV7-9 and TRBJ2-3; D unresolved. This CDR3 has 14 amino acids. Germline V gene sequence: CDR1 SEHNR, CDR2 FQNEAQ (reference sequence). V lost 0 bases and J 4 bases, leaving 8 bases between the germline ends. The CDR3 region has the DNA TGTGCCAGCAGCTTAGCGGATCTCCCAGATACGCAGTATTTT. Amino acids: CASSLADLPDTQYF.

The chain couples TRBV20-1 to TRBJ2-1; 7 bases are shared with TRBD2. CDR3 length: 16 residues. Germline CDR1 DFQATT, CDR2 SNEGSKA (reference sequence). V dropped 0 bases and J dropped 7; count of bases not matched to a gene: 12. The CDR3: CSARETTSVLKNEQFF. The CDR3 DNA reads as TGCAGTGCTAGAGAGACCACTAGCGTCCTTAAGAATGAGCAGTTCTTC.

This clonotype has only a few counts. A junction boundary mismatches the germline segment, possibly from a read error. The V and J genes are TRBV12-3 or TRBV12-4 and TRBJ2-1; D call uncertain. The CDR3 spans 11 residues. The CDR3 loop reads CAGSWVNEQFF. CDR3 bases: TGTGCCGGCAGTTGGGTCAATGAGCAGTTCTTC.

This clonotype was recorded a few times. The chain uses TRBV10-3 and TRBJ1-2, with 7 bases aligning to TRBD1. Trimming at V came to 0 bases and at J to 0 bases, leaving 1 base not matched to a gene. This CDR3 is 15 amino acids long. Germline V gene sequence: CDR1 ENHRY, CDR2 SYGVKD. In DNA form, the CDR3 reads TGTGCCATCAGTGAGTCGACAGGGACTAACTATGGCTACACCTTC. Protein product: CAISESTGTNYGYTF.

The genes are TRBV29-1 and TRBJ1-2; no reliable D call. Germline lookup yields CDR1 SQVTM and CDR2 ANQGSEA. The CDR3 covers 12 residues. V shed 1 base and J shed 6 bases, with 9 bases lying between them. In DNA, the CDR3 is TGCAGCGTTGAAGCCCCAGGTGATGGCTACACCTTC. It yields the protein CSVEAPGDGYTF.

This sequence joins TRBV28 and TRBJ2-2; D possibly corresponds to TRBD1 (6 bases). There are 14 residues in the CDR3. The germline V gene has CDR1 MDHEN and CDR2 SYDVKM. The germline V and J ends were trimmed by 6 bases and 0 bases, with 8 bases remaining between them. CDR3 coding DNA: TGTGCCAGCAGGGGGGACACGAACACCGGGGAGCTGTTTTTT. Its translation is CASRGDTNTGELFF.

This clonotype occurred a few times. The CDR3 DNA reads as TGTGCCAGCAGCTTAGTTGCGGGCCTCTACAATGAGCAGTTCTTC. This sequence encodes CASSLVAGLYNEQFF. The gene calls are TRBV7-9 and TRBJ2-1; D is possibly TRBD2 (5 bases). CDR3 length: 15 residues. V dropped 1 base and J dropped 3 bases, with 10 bases sitting between them. CDR1 and CDR2 (germline): SEHNR, FQNEAQ (reference sequence).

This chain uses TRBV20-1 with TRBJ1-4; D is unresolved. Looked up from germline, CDR1 is DFQATT and CDR2 is SNEGSKA (reference sequence). V was cut by 3 bases and J by 0 bases, with 5 bases left in between. The CDR3 is 13 residues long. CDR3 region: CSASPPTNEKLFF. The CDR3 region has the DNA TGCAGTGCTAGTCCTCCAACTAATGAAAAACTGTTTTTT.

In its sample, this clonotype was seen a few times. V is TRBV9 and J is TRBJ1-4, with TRBD1 identical over 7 bases. The length of the CDR3 is 15 residues. V gave up 4 bases and J gave up 5 bases; unmatched junction bases: 8. The germline gives CDR1 SGDLS, CDR2 YYNGEE. The CDR3 nucleotides are TGTGCCAGCAGCCTTGCACAGGGGTCAAATGAAAAACTGTTTTTT. Its protein is CASSLAQGSNEKLFF.

The chain has TRBV4-1 and TRBJ2-7; 7 bases fit TRBD1. V lost 1 base and J lost 5; bases outside the gene matches: 11. CDR3 length equals 16 residues. Germline V gene sequence: CDR1 MGHRA, CDR2 YSYEKL. The DNA of the CDR3 is TGCGCCAGCAGCCAAGGTGGGGAGACAGGGAAGCACGAGCAGTACTTC. This codes for CASSQGGETGKHEQYF.

This clonotype has just a few counts. The chain joins TRBV4-2 to TRBJ2-3; 9 nucleotides align to TRBD2. V shed 4 bases and J 5 bases; nucleotides not matched to a gene: 10. This CDR3 has 16 residues. Germline assignment: CDR1 LGHNA and CDR2 YNFKEQ. For the CDR3, the DNA is TGTGCCAGCAGCCCCCGCGGCGGGGGGGCGATAGATACGCAGTATTTT. Amino acid sequence: CASSPRGGGAIDTQYF.

V and J are TRBV5-1 and TRBJ2-3; no clear D gene. Trimming stripped 4 bases from V and 1 base from J, with 10 bases between. The CDR3 extends over 14 amino acids. From germline, CDR1 is SGHRS and CDR2 YFSETQ. The CDR3 protein is CASSPLVGTDTQYF. The CDR3 DNA reads TGCGCCAGCAGCCCCTTAGTTGGCACAGATACGCAGTATTTT.

The V and J genes are TRBV7-2 and TRBJ2-4, with a possible D match to TRBD2 (6 bases). The germline CDR1 and CDR2 sequences are SGHTA and FQGNSA. The CDR3 is 14 residues long. V gave up 5 bases and J gave up 7 bases, with 15 bases separating them. The CDR3 coding sequence is TGTGCCAGCAGCAGGGACTTCACCTCTAACATTCAGTACTTC. Protein sequence: CASSRDFTSNIQYF.

V and J are TRBV6-6 and TRBJ2-7, with D maybe TRBD2 (6 bases). The CDR3 runs to 15 residues. V shed 2 bases and J shed 5 bases, with 16 bases lying between them. In germline, CDR1 is MNHNY, CDR2 SVGAGI (reference sequence). Here the CDR3 DNA reads TGTGCCAGCAGTTACCCTTCTAGCGCTCGCCACGAGCAGTACTTC. Protein product: CASSYPSSARHEQYF.